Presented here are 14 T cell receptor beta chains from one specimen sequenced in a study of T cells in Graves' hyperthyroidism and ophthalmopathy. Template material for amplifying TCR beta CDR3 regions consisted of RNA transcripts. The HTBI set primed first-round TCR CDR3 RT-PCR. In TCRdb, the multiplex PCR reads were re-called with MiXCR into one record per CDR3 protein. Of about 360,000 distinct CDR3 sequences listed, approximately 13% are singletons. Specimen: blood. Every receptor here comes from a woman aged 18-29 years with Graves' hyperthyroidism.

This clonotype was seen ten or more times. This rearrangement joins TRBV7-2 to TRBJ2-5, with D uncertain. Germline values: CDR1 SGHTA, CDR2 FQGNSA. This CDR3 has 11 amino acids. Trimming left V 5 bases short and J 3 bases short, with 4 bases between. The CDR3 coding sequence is TGTGCCAGCAGCACCAAAGAGACCCAGTACTTC. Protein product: CASSTKETQYF.

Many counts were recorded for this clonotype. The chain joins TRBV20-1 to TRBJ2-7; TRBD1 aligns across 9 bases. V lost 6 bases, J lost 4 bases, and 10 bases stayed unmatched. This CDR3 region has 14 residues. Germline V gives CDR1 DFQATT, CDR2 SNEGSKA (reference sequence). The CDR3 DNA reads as TGCAGTGCAAAGAGAAAACAGGGGGCGTACGAGCAGTACTTC. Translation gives CSAKRKQGAYEQYF.

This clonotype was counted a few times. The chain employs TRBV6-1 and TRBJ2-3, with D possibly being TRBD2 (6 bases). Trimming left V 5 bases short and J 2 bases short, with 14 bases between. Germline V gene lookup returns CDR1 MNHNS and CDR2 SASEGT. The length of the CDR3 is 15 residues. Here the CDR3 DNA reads TGTGCCAGCAGTACATTCCGGGGGACCACAGATACGCAGTATTTT. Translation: CASSTFRGTTDTQYF.

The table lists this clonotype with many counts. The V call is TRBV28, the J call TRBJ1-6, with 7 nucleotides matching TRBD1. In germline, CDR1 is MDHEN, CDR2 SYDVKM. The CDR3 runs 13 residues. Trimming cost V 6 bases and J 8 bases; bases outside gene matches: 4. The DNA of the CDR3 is TGTGCCAGCAGCGAGACAGGGTATTCACCCCTCCACTTT. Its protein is CASSETGYSPLHF.

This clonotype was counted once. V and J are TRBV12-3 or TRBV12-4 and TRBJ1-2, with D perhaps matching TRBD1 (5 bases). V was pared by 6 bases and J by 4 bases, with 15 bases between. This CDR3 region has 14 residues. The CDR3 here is CASSPRDRAYGYTF. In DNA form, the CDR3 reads TGTGCCAGCAGCCCCCGAGACAGAGCCTATGGCTACACCTTC.

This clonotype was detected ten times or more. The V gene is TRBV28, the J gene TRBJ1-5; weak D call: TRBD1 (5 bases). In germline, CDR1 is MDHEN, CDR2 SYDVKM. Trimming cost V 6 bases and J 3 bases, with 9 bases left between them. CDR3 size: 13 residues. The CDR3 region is CASSDSLNQPQHF. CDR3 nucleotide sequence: TGTGCCAGCAGCGACAGTCTCAATCAGCCCCAGCATTTT.

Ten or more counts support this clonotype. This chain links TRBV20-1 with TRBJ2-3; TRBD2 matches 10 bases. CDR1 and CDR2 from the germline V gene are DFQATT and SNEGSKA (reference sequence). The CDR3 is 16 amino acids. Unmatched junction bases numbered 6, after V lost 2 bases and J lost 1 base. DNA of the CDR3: TGCAGTGCTAGAACCCTAGCGGGAGCTGGCACAGATACGCAGTATTTT. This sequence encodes CSARTLAGAGTDTQYF.

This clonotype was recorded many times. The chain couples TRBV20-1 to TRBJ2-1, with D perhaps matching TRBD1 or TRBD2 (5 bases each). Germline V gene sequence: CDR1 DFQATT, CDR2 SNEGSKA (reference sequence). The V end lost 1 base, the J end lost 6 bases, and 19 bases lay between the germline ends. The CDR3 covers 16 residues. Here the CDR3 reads CSARALRDQIANEQFF. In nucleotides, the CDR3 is TGCAGTGCTAGAGCCCTCCGGGACCAGATCGCCAATGAGCAGTTCTTC.

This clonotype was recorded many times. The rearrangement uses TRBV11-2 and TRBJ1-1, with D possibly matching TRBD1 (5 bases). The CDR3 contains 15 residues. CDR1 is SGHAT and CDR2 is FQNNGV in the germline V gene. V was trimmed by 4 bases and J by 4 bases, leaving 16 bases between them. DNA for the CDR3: TGTGCCAGCAGCTCGACAGCGCGGAGGGGCACTGAAGCTTTCTTT. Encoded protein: CASSSTARRGTEAFF.

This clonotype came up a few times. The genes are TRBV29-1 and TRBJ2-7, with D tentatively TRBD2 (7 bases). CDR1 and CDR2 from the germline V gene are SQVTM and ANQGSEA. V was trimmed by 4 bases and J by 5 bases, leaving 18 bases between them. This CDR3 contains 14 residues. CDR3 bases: TGCAGCGTTGGAGGGGGGGGGCAGGGGCACGAGCAGTACTTC. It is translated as CSVGGGGQGHEQYF.

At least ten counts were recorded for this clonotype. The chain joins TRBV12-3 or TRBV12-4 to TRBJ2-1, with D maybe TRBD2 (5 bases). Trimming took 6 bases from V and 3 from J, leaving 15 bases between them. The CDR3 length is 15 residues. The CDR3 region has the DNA TGTGCCAGCAGCCGTCTAGCAGAATACTACAATGAGCAGTTCTTC. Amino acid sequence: CASSRLAEYYNEQFF.

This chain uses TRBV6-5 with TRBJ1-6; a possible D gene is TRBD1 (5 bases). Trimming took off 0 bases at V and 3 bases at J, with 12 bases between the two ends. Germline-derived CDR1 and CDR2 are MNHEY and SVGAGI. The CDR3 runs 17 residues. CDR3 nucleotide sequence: TGTGCCAGCAGTTACTCAATAGGGACGGGCTATAATTCACCCCTCCACTTT. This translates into CASSYSIGTGYNSPLHF.

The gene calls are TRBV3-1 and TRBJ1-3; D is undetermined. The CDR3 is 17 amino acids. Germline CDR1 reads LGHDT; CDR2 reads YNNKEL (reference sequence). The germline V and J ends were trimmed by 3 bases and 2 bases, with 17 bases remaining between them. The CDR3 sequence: CASSQARKAGTGNTIYF. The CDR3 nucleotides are TGTGCCAGCAGCCAGGCTAGGAAGGCAGGTACTGGAAACACCATATATTTT.

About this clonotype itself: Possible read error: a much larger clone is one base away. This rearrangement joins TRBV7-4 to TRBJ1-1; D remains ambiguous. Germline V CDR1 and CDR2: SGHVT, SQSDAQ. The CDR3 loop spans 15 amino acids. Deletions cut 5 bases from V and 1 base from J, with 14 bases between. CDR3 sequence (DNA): TGTGCCAGCAGCCCGGGCAGGTCGTCGAACACTGAAGCTTTCTTT. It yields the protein CASSPGRSSNTEAFF. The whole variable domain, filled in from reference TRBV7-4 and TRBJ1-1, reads GAGVSQSPRYKVAKRGRDVALRCDSISGHVTLYWYRQTLGQGSEVLTYSQSDAQRDKSGRPSGRFSAERPERSVSTLKIQRTEQGDSAVYLCASSPGRSSNTEAFFGQGTRLTVV.